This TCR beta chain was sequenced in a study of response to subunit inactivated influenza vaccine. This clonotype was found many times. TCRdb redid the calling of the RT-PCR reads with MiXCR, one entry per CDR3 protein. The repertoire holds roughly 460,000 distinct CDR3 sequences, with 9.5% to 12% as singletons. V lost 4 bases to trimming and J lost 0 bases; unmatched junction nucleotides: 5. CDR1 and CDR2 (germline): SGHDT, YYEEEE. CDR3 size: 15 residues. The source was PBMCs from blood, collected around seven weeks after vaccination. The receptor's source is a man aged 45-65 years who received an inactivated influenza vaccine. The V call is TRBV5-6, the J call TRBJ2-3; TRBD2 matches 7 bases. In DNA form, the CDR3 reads TGTGCCAGCAGCCAAACGGGGGGTAGCACAGATACGCAGTATTTT. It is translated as CASSQTGGSTDTQYF.